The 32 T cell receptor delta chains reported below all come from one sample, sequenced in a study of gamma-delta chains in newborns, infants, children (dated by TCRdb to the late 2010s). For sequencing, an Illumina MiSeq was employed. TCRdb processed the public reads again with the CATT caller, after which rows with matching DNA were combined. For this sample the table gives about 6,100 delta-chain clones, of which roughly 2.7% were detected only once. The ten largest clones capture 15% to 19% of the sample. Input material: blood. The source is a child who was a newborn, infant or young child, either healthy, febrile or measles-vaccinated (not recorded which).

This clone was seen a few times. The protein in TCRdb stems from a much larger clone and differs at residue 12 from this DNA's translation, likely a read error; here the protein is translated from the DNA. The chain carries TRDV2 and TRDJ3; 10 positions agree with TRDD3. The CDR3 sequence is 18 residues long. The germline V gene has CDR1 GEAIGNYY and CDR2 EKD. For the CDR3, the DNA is TGTGCCTGTGACACCGTAGGGGGATACGCCTGGGGCACCCGACAGATGTTTTTC. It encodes CACDTVGGYAWGTRQMFF.

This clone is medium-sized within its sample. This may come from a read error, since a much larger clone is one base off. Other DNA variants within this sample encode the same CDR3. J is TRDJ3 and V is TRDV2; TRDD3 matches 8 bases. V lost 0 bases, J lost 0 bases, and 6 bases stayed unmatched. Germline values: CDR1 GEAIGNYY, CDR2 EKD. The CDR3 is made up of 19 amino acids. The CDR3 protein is CACDTVLGVSSWDTRQMFF. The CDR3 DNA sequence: TGTGCCTGTGACACCGTACTGGGGGTTAGCTCCTGGGACACCCGACAGATGTTTTTC.

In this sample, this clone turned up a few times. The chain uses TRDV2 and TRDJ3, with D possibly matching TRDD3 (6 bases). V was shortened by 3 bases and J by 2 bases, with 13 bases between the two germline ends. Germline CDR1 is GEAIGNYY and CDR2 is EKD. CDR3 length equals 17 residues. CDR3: CACDSVLGPWDTRQMFF. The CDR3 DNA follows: TGTGCCTGTGACTCGGTACTGGGCCCCTGGGACACCCGACAGATGTTTTTC.

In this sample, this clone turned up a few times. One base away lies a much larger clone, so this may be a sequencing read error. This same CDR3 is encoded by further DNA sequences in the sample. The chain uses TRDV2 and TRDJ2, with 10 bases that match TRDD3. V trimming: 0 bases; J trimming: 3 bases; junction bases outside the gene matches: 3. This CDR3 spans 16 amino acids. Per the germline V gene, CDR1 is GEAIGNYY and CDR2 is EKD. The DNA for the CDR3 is TGTGCCTGTGACACCGTGGGGGATACTCTGACAGCACAACTCTTCTTT. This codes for CACDTVGDTLTAQLFF.

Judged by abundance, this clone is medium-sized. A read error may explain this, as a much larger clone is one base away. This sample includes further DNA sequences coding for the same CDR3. The CDR3 loop reads CACDTWGTDKLIF. CDR3 coding DNA: TGTGCCTGTGACACTTGGGGGACCGATAAACTCATCTTT. The V call is TRDV2, the J call TRDJ1, with D maybe TRDD3 (6 bases). The CDR3 covers 13 residues. V was pared by 1 base and J by 2 bases, with 7 bases between. Germline V CDR1 and CDR2: GEAIGNYY, EKD.

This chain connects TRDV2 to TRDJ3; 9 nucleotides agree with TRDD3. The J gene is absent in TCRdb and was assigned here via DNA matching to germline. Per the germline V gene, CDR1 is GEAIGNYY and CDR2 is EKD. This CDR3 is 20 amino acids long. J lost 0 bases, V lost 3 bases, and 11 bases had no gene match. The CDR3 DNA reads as TGTGCCTGTGACGGTTTACTGGGGGACCACGACTCCTGGGACACCCGACAGATGTTTTTC. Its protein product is CACDGLLGDHDSWDTRQMFF.

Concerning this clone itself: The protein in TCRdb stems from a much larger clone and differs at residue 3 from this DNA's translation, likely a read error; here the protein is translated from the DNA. CDR3 nucleotides: TGTGCCCGTGACCCCTTGGTGGGGGATACGGAACTCATCTTT. Amino acid sequence: CARDPLVGDTELIF. V gene TRDV2 combines with J gene TRDJ1; 11 bases are a match to TRDD3. Germline loops: CDR1 GEAIGNYY, CDR2 EKD. The CDR3 contains 14 residues.

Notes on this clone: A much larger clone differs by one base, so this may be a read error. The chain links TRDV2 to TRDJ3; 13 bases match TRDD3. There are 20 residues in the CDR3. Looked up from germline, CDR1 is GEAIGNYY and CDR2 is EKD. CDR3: CACDSLLGDTSSRDTRQMFF. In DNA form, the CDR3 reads TGTGCCTGTGACTCCCTACTGGGGGATACGAGCTCCAGGGACACCCGACAGATGTTTTTC.

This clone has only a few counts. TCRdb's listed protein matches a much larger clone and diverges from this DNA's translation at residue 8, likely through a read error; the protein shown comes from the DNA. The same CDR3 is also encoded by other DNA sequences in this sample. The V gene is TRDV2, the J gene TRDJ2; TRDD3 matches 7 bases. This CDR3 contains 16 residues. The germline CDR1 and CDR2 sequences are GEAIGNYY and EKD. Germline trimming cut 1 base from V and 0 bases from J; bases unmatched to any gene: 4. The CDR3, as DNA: TGTGCCTGTGACACGCTGGGGGCTACTTTGACAGCACAACTCTTCTTT. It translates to CACDTLGATLTAQLFF.

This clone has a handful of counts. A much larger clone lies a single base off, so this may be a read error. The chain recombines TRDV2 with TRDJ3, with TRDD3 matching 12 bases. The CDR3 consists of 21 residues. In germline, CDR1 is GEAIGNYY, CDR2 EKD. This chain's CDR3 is CACDTLLGDTRSSWDTRRMFF. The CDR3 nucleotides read TGTGCCTGTGACACCTTACTGGGGGATACTCGAAGCTCCTGGGACACCCGACGGATGTTTTTC.

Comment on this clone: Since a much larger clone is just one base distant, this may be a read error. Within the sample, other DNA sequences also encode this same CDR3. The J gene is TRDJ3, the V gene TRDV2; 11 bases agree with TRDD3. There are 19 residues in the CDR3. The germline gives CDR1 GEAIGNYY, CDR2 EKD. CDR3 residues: CACDTLLGDSSWDTRQMFF. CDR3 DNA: TGTGCCTGTGACACCTTACTGGGGGATAGCTCCTGGGACACCCGACAAATGTTTTTC.

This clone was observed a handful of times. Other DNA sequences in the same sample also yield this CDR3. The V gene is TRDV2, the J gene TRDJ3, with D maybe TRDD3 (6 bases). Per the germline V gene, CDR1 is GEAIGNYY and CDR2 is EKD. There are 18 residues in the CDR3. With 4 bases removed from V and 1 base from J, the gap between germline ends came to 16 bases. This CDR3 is CACDLLGDTSWDTRQMFF. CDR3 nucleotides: TGTGCCTGTGATTTACTGGGCGATACATCCTGGGACACCCGACAGATGTTTTTC.

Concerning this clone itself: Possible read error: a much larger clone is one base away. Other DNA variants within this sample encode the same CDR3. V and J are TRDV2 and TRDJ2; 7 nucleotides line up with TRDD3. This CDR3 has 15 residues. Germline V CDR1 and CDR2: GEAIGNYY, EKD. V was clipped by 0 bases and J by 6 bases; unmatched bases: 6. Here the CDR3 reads CACDTYWGIPAQLFF. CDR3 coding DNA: TGTGCCTGTGACACCTACTGGGGTATACCAGCACAACTCTTCTTT.

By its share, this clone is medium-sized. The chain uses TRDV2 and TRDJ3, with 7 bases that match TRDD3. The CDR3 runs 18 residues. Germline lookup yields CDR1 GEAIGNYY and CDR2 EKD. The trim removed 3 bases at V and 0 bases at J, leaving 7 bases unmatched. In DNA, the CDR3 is TGTGCCTGTGACGGACTGGGGACGAGCTCCTGGGACACCCGACAGATGTTTTTC. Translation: CACDGLGTSSWDTRQMFF.

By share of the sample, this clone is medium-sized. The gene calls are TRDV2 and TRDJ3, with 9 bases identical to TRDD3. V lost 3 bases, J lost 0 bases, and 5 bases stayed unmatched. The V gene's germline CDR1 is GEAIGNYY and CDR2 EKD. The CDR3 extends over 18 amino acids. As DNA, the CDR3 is TGTGCCTGTGACGCCTGGGGGATGAGCTCCTGGGACACCCGACAGATGTTTTTC. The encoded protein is CACDAWGMSSWDTRQMFF.

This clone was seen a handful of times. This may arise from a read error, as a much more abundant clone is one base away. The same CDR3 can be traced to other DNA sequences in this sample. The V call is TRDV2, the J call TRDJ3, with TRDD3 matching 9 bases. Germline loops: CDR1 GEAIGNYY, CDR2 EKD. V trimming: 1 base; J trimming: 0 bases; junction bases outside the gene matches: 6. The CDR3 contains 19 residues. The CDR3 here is CACDTVLGDSSWDTRQMFF. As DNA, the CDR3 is TGTGCCTGTGACACTGTACTGGGGGACAGCTCCTGGGACACCCGACAGATGTTTTTC.

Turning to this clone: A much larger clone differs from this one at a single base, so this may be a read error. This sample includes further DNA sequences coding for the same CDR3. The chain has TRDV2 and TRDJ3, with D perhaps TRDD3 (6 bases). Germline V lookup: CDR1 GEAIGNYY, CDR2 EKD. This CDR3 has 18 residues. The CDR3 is CACDTWGPYSWDTRQMFF. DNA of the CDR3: TGCGCCTGTGACACCTGGGGACCTTACTCCTGGGACACCCGACAGATGTTTTTC.

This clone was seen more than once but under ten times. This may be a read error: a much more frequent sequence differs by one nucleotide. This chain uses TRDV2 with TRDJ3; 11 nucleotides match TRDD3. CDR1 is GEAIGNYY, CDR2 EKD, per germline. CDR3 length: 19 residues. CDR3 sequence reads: CACDTGGYASSWDTRRMFF. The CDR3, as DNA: TGTGCCTGTGACACTGGGGGATACGCGAGCTCCTGGGACACCCGACGGATGTTTTTC.

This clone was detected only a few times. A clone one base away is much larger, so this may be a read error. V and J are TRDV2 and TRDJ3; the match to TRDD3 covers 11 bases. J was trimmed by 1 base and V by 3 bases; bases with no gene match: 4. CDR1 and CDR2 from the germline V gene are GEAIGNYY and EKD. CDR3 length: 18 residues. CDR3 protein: CACDVLGDMSWDTRQMFF. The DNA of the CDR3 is TGTGCCTGTGACGTACTGGGGGATATGTCCTGGGACACCCGACAGATGTTTTTC.

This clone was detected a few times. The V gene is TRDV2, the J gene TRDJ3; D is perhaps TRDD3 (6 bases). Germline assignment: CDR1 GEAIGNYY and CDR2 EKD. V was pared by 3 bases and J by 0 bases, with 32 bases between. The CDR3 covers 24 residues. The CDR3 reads CACDSVEPPDTAIPSSWDTRQMFF. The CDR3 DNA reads TGTGCCTGTGACTCAGTGGAACCACCGGATACCGCAATTCCGAGCTCCTGGGACACCCGACAGATGTTTTTC.

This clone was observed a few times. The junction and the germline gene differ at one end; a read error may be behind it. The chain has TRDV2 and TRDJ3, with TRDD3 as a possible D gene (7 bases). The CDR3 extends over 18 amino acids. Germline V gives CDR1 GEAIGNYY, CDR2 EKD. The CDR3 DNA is TGTGCCTGTGACCTGACTGGGGAGGCTTCCTGGGGCACCCGACAGATGTTTTTC. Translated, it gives CACDLTGEASWGTRQMFF.

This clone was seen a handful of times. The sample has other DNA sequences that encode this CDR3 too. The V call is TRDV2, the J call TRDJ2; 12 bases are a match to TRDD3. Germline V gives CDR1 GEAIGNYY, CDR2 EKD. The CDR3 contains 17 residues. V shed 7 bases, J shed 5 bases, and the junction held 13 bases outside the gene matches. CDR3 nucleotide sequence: TGTGCCTGCGGCACAGTAGGACTGGGGGATACTACAGCACAACTCTTCTTT. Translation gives CACGTVGLGDTTAQLFF.

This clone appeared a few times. CDR3 DNA: TGTGCCTGTGACACCGTCGAGGGATCCGATGAACCCATCTTT. Translation gives CACDTVEGSDEPIF. The V call is TRDV2, the J call TRDJ1; a weak D match, TRDD3 (5 bases). Germline values: CDR1 GEAIGNYY, CDR2 EKD. CDR3 length equals 14 residues. V gave up 0 bases and J gave up 13 bases, with 20 bases separating them.

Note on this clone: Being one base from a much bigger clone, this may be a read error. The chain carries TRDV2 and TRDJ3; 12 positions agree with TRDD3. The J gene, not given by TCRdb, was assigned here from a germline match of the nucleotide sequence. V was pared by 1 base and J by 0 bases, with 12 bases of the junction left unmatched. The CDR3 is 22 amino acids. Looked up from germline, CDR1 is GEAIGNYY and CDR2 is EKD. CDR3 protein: CACDTAVLGDTPSSWDTRQMFF. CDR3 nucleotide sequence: TGTGCCTGTGACACTGCAGTACTGGGGGATACACCAAGCTCCTGGGACACCCGACAGATGTTTTTC.

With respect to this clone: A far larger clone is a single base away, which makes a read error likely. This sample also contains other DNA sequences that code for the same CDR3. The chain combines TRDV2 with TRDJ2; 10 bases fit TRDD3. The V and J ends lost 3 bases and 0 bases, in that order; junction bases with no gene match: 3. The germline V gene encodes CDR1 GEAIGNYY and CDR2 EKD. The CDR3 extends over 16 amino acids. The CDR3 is CACDVLGDTLTAQLFF. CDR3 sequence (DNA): TGTGCCTGTGACGTGCTGGGGGATACTTTGACAGCACAACTCTTCTTT.

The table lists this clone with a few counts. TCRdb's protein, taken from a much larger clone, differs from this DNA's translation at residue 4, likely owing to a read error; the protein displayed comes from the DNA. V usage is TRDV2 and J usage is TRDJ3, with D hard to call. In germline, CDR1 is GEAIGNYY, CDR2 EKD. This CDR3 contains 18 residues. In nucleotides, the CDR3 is TGTGCCTGTGGCACCGTACTTGCAAACTCCTGGGACACCCGACAGATGTTTTTC. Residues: CACGTVLANSWDTRQMFF.

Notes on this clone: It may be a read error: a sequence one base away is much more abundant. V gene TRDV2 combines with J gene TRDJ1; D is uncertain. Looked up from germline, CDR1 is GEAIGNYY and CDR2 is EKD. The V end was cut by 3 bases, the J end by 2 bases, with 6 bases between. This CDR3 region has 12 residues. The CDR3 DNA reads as TGTGCCTGTGACGCCTGGACCGATAAACTCATCTTT. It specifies CACDAWTDKLIF.

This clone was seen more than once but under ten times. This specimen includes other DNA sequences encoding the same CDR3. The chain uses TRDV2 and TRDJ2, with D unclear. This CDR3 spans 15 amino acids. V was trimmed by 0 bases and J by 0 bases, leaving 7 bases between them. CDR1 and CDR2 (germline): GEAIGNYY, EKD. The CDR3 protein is CACDTVGPLTAQLFF. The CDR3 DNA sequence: TGTGCCTGTGACACCGTGGGACCTTTGACAGCACAACTCTTCTTT.

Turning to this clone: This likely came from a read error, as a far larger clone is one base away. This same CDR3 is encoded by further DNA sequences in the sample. CDR3 coding DNA: TGTGCCTGTGACATACTGGGGGATAATTCTTTGACAGCACAACTCTTCTTT. It yields the protein CACDILGDNSLTAQLFF. The genes are TRDV2 and TRDJ2; 11 nucleotides agree with TRDD3. Looked up from germline, CDR1 is GEAIGNYY and CDR2 is EKD. The trim removed 2 bases at V and 0 bases at J, leaving 4 bases unmatched. The CDR3 has 17 residues.

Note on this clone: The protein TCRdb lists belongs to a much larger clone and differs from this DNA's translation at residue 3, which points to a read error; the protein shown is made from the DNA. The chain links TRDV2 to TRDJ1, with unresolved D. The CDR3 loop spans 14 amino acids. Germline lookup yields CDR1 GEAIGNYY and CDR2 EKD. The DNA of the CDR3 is TGTGCCCGTGACACAATACTGTACACCGATAAACTCATCTTT. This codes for CARDTILYTDKLIF.

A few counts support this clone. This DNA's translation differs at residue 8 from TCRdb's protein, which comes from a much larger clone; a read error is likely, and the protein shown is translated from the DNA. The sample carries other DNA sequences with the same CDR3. The CDR3 loop reads CACDTVGATAQLFF. The CDR3 nucleotides read TGTGCCTGTGACACCGTGGGGGCTACAGCACAGCTCTTCTTT. The chain recombines TRDV2 with TRDJ2, with D tentatively TRDD3 (6 bases). Germline CDR1 and CDR2: GEAIGNYY and EKD. This CDR3 comprises 14 residues.

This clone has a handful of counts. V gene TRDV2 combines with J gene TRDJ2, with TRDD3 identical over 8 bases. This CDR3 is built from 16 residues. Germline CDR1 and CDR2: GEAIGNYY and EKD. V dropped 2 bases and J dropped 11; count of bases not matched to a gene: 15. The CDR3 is CACDILGATLTDQLFF. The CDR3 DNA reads TGTGCCTGTGACATACTGGGGGCTACTTTGACAGACCAACTCTTCTTT.